This TCR beta chain was recovered during a study of T cell repertoires in cytomegalovirus infection. Study findings and constraints: In two of eight donors, the top clonotype was HLA-C-restricted CMV-specific.

The CDR3 consists of 14 residues. CDR1 and CDR2 (germline): LNHNV, YYDKDF (reference sequence). Trimming cost V 0 bases and J 6 bases; bases outside gene matches: 4. As regards this clonotype: Its specificity is not known.

Using its own MiXCR run on the reads, TCRdb lists one record per CDR3 protein. The data show 200,000 to 300,000 distinct CDR3 sequences, with 9.1% seen just once and more than 12% held by the top ten. The sequenced sample consisted of PBMCs. J is TRBJ2-7 and V is TRBV15, with 8 nucleotides matching TRBD1. This receptor was identified in a human donor in good health (CMV status not recorded). Some clones in this sample may be carry-over from other donors' samples. CDR3 loop: CATSRDLDRAEQYF. DNA of the CDR3: TGTGCCACCAGCAGAGATCTGGACAGGGCCGAGCAGTACTTC.